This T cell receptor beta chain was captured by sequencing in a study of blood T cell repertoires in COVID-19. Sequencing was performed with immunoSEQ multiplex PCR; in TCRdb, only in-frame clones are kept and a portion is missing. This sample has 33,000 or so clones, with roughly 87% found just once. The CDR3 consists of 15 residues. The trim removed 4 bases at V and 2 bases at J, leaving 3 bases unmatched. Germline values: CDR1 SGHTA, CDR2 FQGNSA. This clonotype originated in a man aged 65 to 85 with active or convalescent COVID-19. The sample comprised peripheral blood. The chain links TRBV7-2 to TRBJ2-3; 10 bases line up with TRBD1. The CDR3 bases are TGTGCCAGCAGCTCAGGACAGGGGGTCACAGATACGCAGTATTTT. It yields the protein CASSSGQGVTDTQYF.